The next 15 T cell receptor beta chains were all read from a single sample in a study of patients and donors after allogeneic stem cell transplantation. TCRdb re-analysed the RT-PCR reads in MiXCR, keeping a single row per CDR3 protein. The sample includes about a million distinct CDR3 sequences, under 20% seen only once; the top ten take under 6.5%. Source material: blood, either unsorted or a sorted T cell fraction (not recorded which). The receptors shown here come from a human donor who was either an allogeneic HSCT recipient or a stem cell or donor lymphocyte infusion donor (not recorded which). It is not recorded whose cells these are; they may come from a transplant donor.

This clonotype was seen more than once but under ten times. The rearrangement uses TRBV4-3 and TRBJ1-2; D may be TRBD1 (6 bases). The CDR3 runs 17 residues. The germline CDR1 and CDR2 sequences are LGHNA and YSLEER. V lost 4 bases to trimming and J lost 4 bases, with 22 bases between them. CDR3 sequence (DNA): TGCGCCAGCAGCCTGCTGGGGGGGGGCCTTAATGGCTATGGCTACACCTTC. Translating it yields CASSLLGGGLNGYGYTF.

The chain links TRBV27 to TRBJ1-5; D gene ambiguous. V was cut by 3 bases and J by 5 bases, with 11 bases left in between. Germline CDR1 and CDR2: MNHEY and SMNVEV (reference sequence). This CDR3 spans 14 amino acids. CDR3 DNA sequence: TGTGCCAGCAGTTTCGCAGGAAACGATCAGCCCCAGCATTTT. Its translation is CASSFAGNDQPQHF.

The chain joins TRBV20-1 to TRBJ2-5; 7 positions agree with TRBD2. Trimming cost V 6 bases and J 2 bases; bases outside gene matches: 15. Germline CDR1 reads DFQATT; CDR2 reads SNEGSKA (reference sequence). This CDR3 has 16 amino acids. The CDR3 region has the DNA TGCAGTGCCGAGATGGGGGAGGGCCCGTGGCAAGAGACCCAGTACTTC. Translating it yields CSAEMGEGPWQETQYF.

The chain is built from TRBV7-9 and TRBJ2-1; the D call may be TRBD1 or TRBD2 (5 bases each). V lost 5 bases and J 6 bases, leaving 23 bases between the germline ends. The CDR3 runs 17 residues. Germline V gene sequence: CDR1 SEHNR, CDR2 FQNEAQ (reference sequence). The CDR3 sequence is CASSRDGLTLRVNEQFF. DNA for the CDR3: TGTGCCAGCAGCCGGGACGGACTTACCCTGCGGGTCAATGAGCAGTTCTTC.

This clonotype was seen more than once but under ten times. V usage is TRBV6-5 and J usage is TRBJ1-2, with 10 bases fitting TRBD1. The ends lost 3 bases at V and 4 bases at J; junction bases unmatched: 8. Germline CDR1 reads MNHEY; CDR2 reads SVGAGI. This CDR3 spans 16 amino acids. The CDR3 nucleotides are TGTGCCAGCAGTTATGCCCGGGACAGGGGTGTCTATGGCTACACCTTC. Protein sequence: CASSYARDRGVYGYTF.

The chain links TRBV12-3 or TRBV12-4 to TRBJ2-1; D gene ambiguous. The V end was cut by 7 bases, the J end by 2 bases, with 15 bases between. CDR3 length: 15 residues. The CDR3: CASNHSHRAYNEQFF. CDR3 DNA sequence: TGTGCCAGCAACCACTCTCATCGGGCCTACAATGAGCAGTTCTTC.

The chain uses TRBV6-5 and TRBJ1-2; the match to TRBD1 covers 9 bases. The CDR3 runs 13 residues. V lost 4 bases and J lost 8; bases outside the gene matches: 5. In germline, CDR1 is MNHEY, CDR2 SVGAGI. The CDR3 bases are TGTGCCAGCAGTTCGGGACAGGGCAGAGGCTACACCTTC. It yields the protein CASSSGQGRGYTF.

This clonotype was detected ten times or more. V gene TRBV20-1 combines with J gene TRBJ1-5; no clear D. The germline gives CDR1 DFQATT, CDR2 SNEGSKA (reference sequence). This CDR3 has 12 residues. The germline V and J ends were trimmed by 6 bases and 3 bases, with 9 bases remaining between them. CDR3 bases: TGCAGTGCCAGACAATTCAATCAGCCCCAGCATTTT. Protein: CSARQFNQPQHF.

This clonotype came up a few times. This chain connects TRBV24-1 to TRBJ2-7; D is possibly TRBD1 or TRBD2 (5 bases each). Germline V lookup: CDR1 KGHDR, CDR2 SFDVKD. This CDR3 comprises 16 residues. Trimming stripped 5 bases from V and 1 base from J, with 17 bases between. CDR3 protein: CATSGPTGGRSYEQYF. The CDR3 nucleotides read TGTGCCACCAGTGGTCCGACTGGGGGTAGGTCCTACGAGCAGTACTTC.

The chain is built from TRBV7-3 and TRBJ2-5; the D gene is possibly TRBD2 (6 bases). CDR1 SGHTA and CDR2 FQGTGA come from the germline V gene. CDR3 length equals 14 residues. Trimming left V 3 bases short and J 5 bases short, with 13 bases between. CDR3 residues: CASSLTRDSETQYF. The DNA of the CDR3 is TGTGCCAGCAGCTTGACCCGGGACTCGGAGACCCAGTACTTC.

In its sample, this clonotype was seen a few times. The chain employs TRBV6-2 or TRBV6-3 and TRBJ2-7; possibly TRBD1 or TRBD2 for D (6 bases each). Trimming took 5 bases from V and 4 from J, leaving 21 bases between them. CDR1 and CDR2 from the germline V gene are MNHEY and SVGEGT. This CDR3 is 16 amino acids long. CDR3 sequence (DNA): TGTGCCAGCAGTCGTTCCGGGACACGGGACTTTTACGAGCAGTACTTC. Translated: CASSRSGTRDFYEQYF.

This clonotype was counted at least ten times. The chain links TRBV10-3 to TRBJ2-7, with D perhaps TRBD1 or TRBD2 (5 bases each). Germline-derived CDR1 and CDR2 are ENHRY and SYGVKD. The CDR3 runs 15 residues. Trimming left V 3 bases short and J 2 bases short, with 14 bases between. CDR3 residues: CAISDRDGVAYEQYF. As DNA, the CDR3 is TGTGCCATCAGTGACCGGGACGGAGTGGCCTACGAGCAGTACTTC.

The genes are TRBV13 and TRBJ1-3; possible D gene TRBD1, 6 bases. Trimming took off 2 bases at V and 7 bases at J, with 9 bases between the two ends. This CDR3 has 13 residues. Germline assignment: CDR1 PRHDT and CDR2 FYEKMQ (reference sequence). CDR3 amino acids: CASSLPGANTIYF. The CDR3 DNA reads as TGTGCCAGCAGCTTACCAGGGGCCAACACCATATATTTT.

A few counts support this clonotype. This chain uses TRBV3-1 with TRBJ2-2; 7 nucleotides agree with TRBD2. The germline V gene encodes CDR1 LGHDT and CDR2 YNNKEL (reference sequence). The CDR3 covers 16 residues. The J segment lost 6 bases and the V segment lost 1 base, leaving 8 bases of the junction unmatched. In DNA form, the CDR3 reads TGTGCCAGCAGCCAAGGGGACTATTCGTCGTCCGGGGAGCTGTTTTTT. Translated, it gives CASSQGDYSSSGELFF.

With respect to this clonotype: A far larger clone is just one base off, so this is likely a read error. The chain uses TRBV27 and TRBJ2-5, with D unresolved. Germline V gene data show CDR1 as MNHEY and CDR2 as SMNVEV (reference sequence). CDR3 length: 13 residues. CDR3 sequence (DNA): TGTGCCAGCAGTTTAGGCAGCCAAGGGACCCAGTACTTC. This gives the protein CASSLGSQGTQYF.